Given below is one TCR beta chain in context. CDR3 length: 15 residues. V was shortened by 5 bases and J by 10 bases, with 18 bases between the two germline ends. Germline V gene lookup returns CDR1 MNHEY and CDR2 SMNVEV (reference sequence). This sample was taken from a study of blood T cell repertoires in COVID-19. Study as a whole: T cells, B-cell-depleted T cells, or PBMCs supplied cDNA or gDNA.

Original processing notes: The authors estimated nucleated cell counts from reference gene primer amplification. Profiled with immunoSEQ multiplex PCR; TCRdb holds only in-frame clones, not every one. The V and J calls and clone size come from that table; D and trimming were worked out from the DNA. The sample holds hundreds of thousands of clones, around 87% seen once. The chain links TRBV27 to TRBJ1-6; TRBD1 might be the D (6 bases). The clonotype originates from a human donor in a cohort sampled during active COVID-19. The sample consisted of peripheral blood. CDR3 sequence: CASSLRGGTGSPLHF. The CDR3 DNA reads as TGTGCCAGCAGTCTCCGAGGGGGTACCGGATCACCCCTCCACTTT.